The 27 T cell receptor beta chains in this list originate from one sample, sequenced in a study of cytomegalovirus exposure and HLA in healthy donors. The method was immunoSEQ multiplex PCR; TCRdb's version includes in-frame clones alone and lacks a portion of them. The sample holds about 78,000 clones, roughly 95% seen once. The sequenced sample was PBMCs. The receptors originated from a man aged 18-30 years in good health and CMV-seropositive.

In its sample, this clone was seen a few times. This rearrangement joins TRBV15 to TRBJ1-5; weak D call: TRBD1 (5 bases). Per the germline V gene, CDR1 is LNHNV and CDR2 is YYDKDF (reference sequence). Deletions cut 0 bases from V and 2 bases from J, with 8 bases between. The CDR3 is 15 residues long. The CDR3 protein is CATSRDSGRNQPQHF. CDR3 coding DNA: TGTGCCACCAGCAGAGACTCAGGGCGCAATCAGCCCCAGCATTTT.

The chain uses TRBV7-6 and TRBJ2-7, with 10 positions matching TRBD2. The CDR3 loop spans 15 amino acids. Germline V gene sequence: CDR1 SGHVS, CDR2 FNYEAQ. Trimming at V came to 3 bases and at J to 3 bases, leaving 5 bases not matched to a gene. For the CDR3, the DNA is TGTGCCAGCAGCTTGGGGACTAGCGAGATCTACGAGCAGTACTTC. Amino acids: CASSLGTSEIYEQYF.

The CDR3 loop is CAISLAGGPYNEQFF. The CDR3 DNA sequence: TGTGCCATCAGTCTAGCGGGAGGGCCTTACAATGAGCAGTTCTTC. The rearrangement joins TRBV10-3 to TRBJ2-1, with TRBD2 identical over 12 bases. The CDR3 runs 15 residues. Germline V lookup: CDR1 ENHRY, CDR2 SYGVKD. The ends lost 5 bases at V and 4 bases at J; junction bases unmatched: 3.

The chain joins TRBV5-1 to TRBJ2-7, with unresolved D. This CDR3 comprises 16 residues. Germline assignment: CDR1 SGHRS and CDR2 YFSETQ. V shed 0 bases and J shed 0 bases, with 13 bases lying between them. CDR3 amino acids: CASSLAEVADSYEQYF. The CDR3 DNA is TGCGCCAGCAGCTTGGCCGAAGTGGCAGACTCCTACGAGCAGTACTTC. Full variable domain (rest looked up from reference TRBV5-1 and TRBJ2-7): KAGVTQTPRYLIKTRGQQVTLSCSPISGHRSVSWYQQTPGQGLQFLFEYFSETQRNKGNFPGRFSGRQFSNSRSEMNVSTLELGDSALYLCASSLAEVADSYEQYFGPGTRLTVT.

V usage is TRBV7-2 and J usage is TRBJ1-1, with D perhaps TRBD1 (6 bases). Germline V gives CDR1 SGHTA, CDR2 FQGNSA. This CDR3 region has 15 residues. Trimming pared 2 bases from V and 4 bases from J, leaving 14 bases between. This chain's CDR3 is CASSLIQGLGTEAFF. Written as DNA, the CDR3 is TGTGCCAGCAGCTTAATTCAGGGGTTGGGCACTGAAGCTTTCTTT.

CDR3 loop: CASSCLGTLRGRGPKNIQYF. In DNA, the CDR3 is TGTGCCAGCAGCTGCCTCGGGACATTAAGAGGAAGAGGGCCCAAAAACATTCAGTACTTC. The V gene is TRBV13, the J gene TRBJ2-4, with D maybe TRBD1 (6 bases). Deletions cut 4 bases from V and 2 bases from J, with 27 bases between. This CDR3 region has 20 residues. CDR1 is PRHDT and CDR2 is FYEKMQ in the germline V gene (reference sequence).

V and J are TRBV19 and TRBJ2-7; a possible D gene is TRBD2 (5 bases). Germline CDR1 LNHDA, CDR2 SQIVND (reference sequence). V shed 3 bases and J shed 6 bases, with 18 bases lying between them. CDR3 length: 15 amino acids. CDR3 sequence (DNA): TGTGCCAGTAGTATGGTTCGGGGAATGACGCGCGAGCAGTACTTC. Translation: CASSMVRGMTREQYF.

The chain uses TRBV2 and TRBJ2-5, with TRBD2 matching over 7 bases. V dropped 5 bases and J dropped 1; count of bases not matched to a gene: 4. The CDR3 is 14 residues long. Germline CDR1 and CDR2: SNHLY and FYNNEI. The DNA for the CDR3 is TGTGCCAGCAGTTTCTCTAGCGGCCAAGAGACCCAGTACTTC. Protein sequence: CASSFSSGQETQYF.

The chain has TRBV6-5 and TRBJ2-7; 12 nucleotides match TRBD1. Germline CDR1 reads MNHEY; CDR2 reads SVGAGI. The CDR3 is 13 residues long. Trimming took 8 bases from V and 6 from J; bases not matched to a gene: 5. DNA of the CDR3: TGTGCCAGCTTGGGGACAGGGGGCAGCGAGCAGTACTTC. It codes for CASLGTGGSEQYF.

This chain uses TRBV19 with TRBJ2-3, with D possibly matching TRBD2 (6 bases). CDR1 LNHDA and CDR2 SQIVND come from the germline V gene (reference sequence). With 4 bases removed from V and 2 bases from J, the gap between germline ends came to 19 bases. The CDR3 spans 17 residues. The CDR3 nucleotides read TGTGCCAGTAGTAGATCCATTAGCGGAGCCCCCACAGATACGCAGTATTTT. Translation: CASSRSISGAPTDTQYF.

V is TRBV5-5 and J is TRBJ2-5, with 11 bases that match TRBD1. After removal of 4 bases from V and 5 bases from J, the junction contained 10 bases not matched to a gene. In germline, CDR1 is SGHKS, CDR2 YYEKEE (reference sequence). This CDR3 comprises 16 residues. CDR3 amino acids: CASSAPGTGGGETQYF. For the CDR3, the DNA is TGTGCCAGCAGCGCTCCGGGGACAGGGGGAGGGGAGACCCAGTACTTC.

This chain uses TRBV5-4 with TRBJ2-7; D unresolved. Germline V gene lookup returns CDR1 SGHNT and CDR2 YYREEE (reference sequence). The CDR3 length is 15 residues. V shed 6 bases and J shed 3 bases, with 19 bases lying between them. CDR3 DNA sequence: TGTGCCAGCACCGCCCTACCTGGGCCTATCTACGAGCAGTACTTC. It encodes CASTALPGPIYEQYF.

The gene calls are TRBV6-1 and TRBJ1-3, with D possibly matching TRBD1 (5 bases). V lost 2 bases, J lost 1 base, and 15 bases lay in between. The length of the CDR3 is 17 residues. Germline-derived CDR1 and CDR2 are MNHNS and SASEGT. The CDR3 loop reads CASSEIWGRSSGNTIYF. CDR3 sequence (DNA): TGTGCCAGCAGTGAAATTTGGGGCAGATCTTCTGGAAACACCATATATTTT.

The V gene is TRBV21-1, the J gene TRBJ2-5; TRBD1, as called in the table, went unchecked against the DNA. TRBV21-1 is assigned pseudogene status. CDR3 size: 12 residues. CDR3 bases: TGTGCCGGGTGGACAGGGCGCTTGGCCCAGTACTTC. This sequence encodes CAGWTGRLAQYF.

This sequence joins TRBV5-6 and TRBJ1-4, with 7 bases matching TRBD1. The germline gives CDR1 SGHDT, CDR2 YYEEEE. The J segment lost 14 bases and the V segment lost 3 bases, leaving 7 bases of the junction unmatched. CDR3 size: 12 residues. This CDR3 reads CASSSIRGDLFF. CDR3 bases: TGTGCCAGCAGCTCGATCAGGGGGGACCTGTTTTTT.

This sequence joins TRBV7-9 and TRBJ2-2, with D perhaps matching TRBD2 (6 bases). CDR3 size: 16 residues. Trimming left V 5 bases short and J 3 bases short, with 16 bases between. The germline V gene has CDR1 SEHNR and CDR2 FQNEAQ (reference sequence). This CDR3 reads CASSPRGIADTGELFF. The CDR3 nucleotides read TGTGCCAGCAGCCCCCGTGGGATAGCGGACACCGGGGAGCTGTTTTTT. Using reference TRBV7-9 and TRBJ2-2 for the parts outside the CDR3, the full variable domain is DTGVSQNPRHKITKRGQNVTFRCDPISEHNRLYWYRQTLGQGPEFLTYFQNEAQLEKSRLLSDRFSAERPKGSFSTLEIQRTEQGDSAMYLCASSPRGIADTGELFFGEGSRLTVL.

V is TRBV7-6 and J is TRBJ1-3; 8 positions match TRBD1. V was clipped by 5 bases and J by 1 base; unmatched bases: 7. The CDR3 sequence is 16 residues long. CDR1 is SGHVS and CDR2 is FNYEAQ in the germline V gene. Here the CDR3 DNA reads TGTGCCAGCAGCCAGAGACAGGGGTCGTCTGGAAACACCATATATTTT. It encodes CASSQRQGSSGNTIYF.

The V call is TRBV27, the J call TRBJ2-1; the match to TRBD1 covers 9 bases. Germline V gene lookup returns CDR1 MNHEY and CDR2 SMNVEV (reference sequence). V lost 7 bases, J lost 7 bases, and 2 bases stayed unmatched. This CDR3 has 12 residues. CDR3 sequence (DNA): TGTGCCAGCAAGACAGGGGGAAATGAGCAGTTCTTC. This sequence encodes CASKTGGNEQFF.

This clone occurred once. The rearrangement joins TRBV30 to TRBJ2-1; TRBD2 aligns across 12 bases. The V and J ends lost 1 base and 7 bases, in that order; junction bases with no gene match: 23. The CDR3 contains 21 residues. CDR1 is GTSNPN, CDR2 SVGIG, per germline (reference sequence). CDR3 DNA sequence: TGTGCCTGGAGTGGACAGGGTCGGAGACTAGCGGGAGCCTTCCCCCAGAATGAGCAGTTCTTC. Residues: CAWSGQGRRLAGAFPQNEQFF.

The gene calls are TRBV19 and TRBJ1-4, with a tentative D call TRBD1 (6 bases). The CDR3 sequence is 13 residues long. The ends were cut back, 6 bases at V and 8 bases at J, with 13 bases in the middle. Germline CDR1 and CDR2: LNHDA and SQIVND (reference sequence). This CDR3 is CASRYRDGEKLFF. The CDR3 region has the DNA TGTGCCAGTAGGTACAGGGATGGGGAAAAACTGTTTTTT.

The V and J genes are TRBV7-3 and TRBJ2-7; TRBD1 aligns across 8 bases. V lost 4 bases, J lost 2 bases, and 4 bases stayed unmatched. Germline CDR1 reads SGHTA; CDR2 reads FQGTGA. This CDR3 is built from 14 residues. The CDR3 region is CASSSSDRAYEQYF. CDR3 in DNA: TGTGCCAGCAGCTCCTCGGACAGGGCCTACGAGCAGTACTTC.

The chain links TRBV27 to TRBJ2-3; 10 nucleotides agree with TRBD2. Germline V gene lookup returns CDR1 MNHEY and CDR2 SMNVEV (reference sequence). This CDR3 has 16 amino acids. The trim removed 5 bases at V and 0 bases at J, leaving 5 bases unmatched. The CDR3 DNA is TGTGCCAGCAGTCCCCGGACTAGCGGCAGCACAGATACGCAGTATTTT. Encoded protein: CASSPRTSGSTDTQYF.

The chain employs TRBV30 and TRBJ2-3, with 9 bases matching TRBD1. Germline CDR1 reads GTSNPN; CDR2 reads SVGIG (reference sequence). The ends lost 5 bases at V and 4 bases at J; junction bases unmatched: 4. This CDR3 is built from 13 residues. The CDR3 coding sequence is TGTGCCTGGGAACAGGGGGCCTCAGATACGCAGTATTTT. Amino acid sequence: CAWEQGASDTQYF.

The V gene is TRBV25-1, the J gene TRBJ2-7; 9 bases match TRBD2. The CDR3 sequence is 13 residues long. Germline trimming cut 8 bases from V and 2 bases from J; bases unmatched to any gene: 4. Germline V gene lookup returns CDR1 MGHDK and CDR2 SYGVNS. The CDR3 region is CASEAGGTYEQYF. The CDR3 nucleotides read TGTGCCAGCGAAGCGGGAGGTACCTACGAGCAGTACTTC.

V gene TRBV9 combines with J gene TRBJ1-2; weak D call: TRBD1 (5 bases). CDR1 SGDLS and CDR2 YYNGEE come from the germline V gene. V was cut by 0 bases and J by 4 bases, with 13 bases left in between. The CDR3 runs to 15 residues. CDR3 sequence reads: CASSVATGVGYGYTF. The CDR3 DNA sequence: TGTGCCAGCAGCGTAGCTACAGGAGTAGGCTATGGCTACACCTTC.

This chain uses TRBV5-4 with TRBJ1-1; D may be TRBD1 (6 bases). This CDR3 is 15 amino acids long. The germline V and J ends were trimmed by 1 base and 2 bases, with 12 bases remaining between them. Germline loops: CDR1 SGHNT, CDR2 YYREEE (reference sequence). The CDR3 DNA reads as TGTGCCAGCAGCTTGCCGGGACAACTAAACACTGAAGCTTTCTTT. It specifies CASSLPGQLNTEAFF.

This chain joins TRBV6-5 and TRBJ1-1, with TRBD1 as a possible D gene (6 bases). Deletions cut 6 bases from V and 1 base from J, with 12 bases between. This CDR3 comprises 14 residues. Germline CDR1 is MNHEY and CDR2 is SVGAGI. CDR3 DNA sequence: TGTGCCAGCAGGTCCGCGACAGGGAACACTGAAGCTTTCTTT. This gives the protein CASRSATGNTEAFF.